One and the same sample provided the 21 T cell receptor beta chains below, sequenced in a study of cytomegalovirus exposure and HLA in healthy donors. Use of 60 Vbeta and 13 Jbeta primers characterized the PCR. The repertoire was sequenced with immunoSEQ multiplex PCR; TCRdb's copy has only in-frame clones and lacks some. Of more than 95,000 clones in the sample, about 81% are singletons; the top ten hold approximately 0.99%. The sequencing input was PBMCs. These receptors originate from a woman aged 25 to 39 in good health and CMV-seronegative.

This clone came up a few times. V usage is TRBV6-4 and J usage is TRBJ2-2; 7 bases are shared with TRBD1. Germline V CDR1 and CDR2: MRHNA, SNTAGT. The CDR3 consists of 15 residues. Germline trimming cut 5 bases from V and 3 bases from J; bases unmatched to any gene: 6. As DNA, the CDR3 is TGTGCCAGCAGTAGACAGGGTACGGACACCGGGGAGCTGTTTTTT. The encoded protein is CASSRQGTDTGELFF.

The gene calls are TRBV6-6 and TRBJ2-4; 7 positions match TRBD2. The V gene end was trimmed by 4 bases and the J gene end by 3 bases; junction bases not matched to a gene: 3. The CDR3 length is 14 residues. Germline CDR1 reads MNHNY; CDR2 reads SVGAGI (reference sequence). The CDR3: CASSLAGDKNIQYF. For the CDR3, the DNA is TGTGCCAGCAGTTTGGCGGGGGACAAAAACATTCAGTACTTC.

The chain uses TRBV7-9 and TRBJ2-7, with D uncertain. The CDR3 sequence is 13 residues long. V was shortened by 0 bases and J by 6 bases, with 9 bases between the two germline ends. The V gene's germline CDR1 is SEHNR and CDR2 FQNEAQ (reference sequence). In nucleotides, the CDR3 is TGTGCCAGCAGCTTAGCATACGGTAGCGAGCAGTACTTC. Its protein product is CASSLAYGSEQYF.

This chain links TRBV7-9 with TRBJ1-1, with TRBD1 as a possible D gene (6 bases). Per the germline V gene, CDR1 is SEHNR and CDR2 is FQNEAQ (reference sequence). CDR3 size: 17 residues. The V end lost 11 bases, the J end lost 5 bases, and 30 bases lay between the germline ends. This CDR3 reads CASPYLSRGEGVTEAFF. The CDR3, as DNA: TGTGCCTCCCCCTACTTGAGCAGGGGCGAAGGTGTTACTGAAGCTTTCTTT. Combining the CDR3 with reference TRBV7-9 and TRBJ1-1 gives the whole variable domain DTGVSQNPRHKITKRGQNVTFRCDPISEHNRLYWYRQTLGQGPEFLTYFQNEAQLEKSRLLSDRFSAERPKGSFSTLEIQRTEQGDSAMYLCASPYLSRGEGVTEAFFGQGTRLTVV.

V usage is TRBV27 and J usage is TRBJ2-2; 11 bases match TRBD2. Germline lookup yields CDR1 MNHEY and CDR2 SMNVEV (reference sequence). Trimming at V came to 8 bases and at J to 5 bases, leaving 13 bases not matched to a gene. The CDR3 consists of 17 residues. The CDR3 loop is CASGTTPGLAATGELFF. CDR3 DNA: TGTGCCAGCGGTACCACCCCGGGACTAGCGGCTACCGGGGAGCTGTTTTTT.

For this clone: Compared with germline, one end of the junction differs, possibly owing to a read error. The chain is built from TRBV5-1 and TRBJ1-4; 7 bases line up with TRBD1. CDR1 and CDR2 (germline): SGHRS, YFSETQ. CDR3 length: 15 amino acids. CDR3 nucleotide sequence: TGCGCCAACAGCCCGGGACAGCCTAGCCTTGAAAAACTGTTTTTT. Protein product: CANSPGQPSLEKLFF.

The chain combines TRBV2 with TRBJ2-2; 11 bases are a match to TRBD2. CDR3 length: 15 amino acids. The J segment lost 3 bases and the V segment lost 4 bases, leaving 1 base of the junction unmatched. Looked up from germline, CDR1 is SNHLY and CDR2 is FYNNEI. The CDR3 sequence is CASSGLAGHTGELFF. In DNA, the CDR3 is TGTGCCAGCAGTGGACTAGCGGGGCACACCGGGGAGCTGTTTTTT.

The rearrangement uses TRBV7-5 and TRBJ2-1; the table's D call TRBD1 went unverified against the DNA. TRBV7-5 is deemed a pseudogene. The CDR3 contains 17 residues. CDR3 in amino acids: CARSLSGLLIQAAEQFF. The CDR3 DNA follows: TGTGCCAGAAGCTTGTCCGGTCTTCTTATACAGGCGGCTGAGCAGTTCTTC.

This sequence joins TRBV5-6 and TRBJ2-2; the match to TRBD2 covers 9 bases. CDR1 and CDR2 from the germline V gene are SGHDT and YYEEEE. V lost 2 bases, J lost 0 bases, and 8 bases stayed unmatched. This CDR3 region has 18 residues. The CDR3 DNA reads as TGTGCCAGCAGCTTCTTCCCGACTAGCGGAACGAACACCGGGGAGCTGTTTTTT. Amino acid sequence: CASSFFPTSGTNTGELFF. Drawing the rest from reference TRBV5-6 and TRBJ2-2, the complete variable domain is DAGVTQSPTHLIKTRGQQVTLRCSPKSGHDTVSWYQQALGQGPQFIFQYYEEEERQRGNFPDRFSGHQFPNYSSELNVNALLLGDSALYLCASSFFPTSGTNTGELFFGEGSRLTVL.

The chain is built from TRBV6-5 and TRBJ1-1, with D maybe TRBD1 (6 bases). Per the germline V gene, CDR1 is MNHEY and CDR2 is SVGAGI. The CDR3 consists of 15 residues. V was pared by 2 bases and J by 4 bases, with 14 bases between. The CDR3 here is CASSYGNRAGTEAFF. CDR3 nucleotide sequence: TGTGCCAGCAGTTACGGGAACAGGGCGGGCACTGAAGCTTTCTTT.

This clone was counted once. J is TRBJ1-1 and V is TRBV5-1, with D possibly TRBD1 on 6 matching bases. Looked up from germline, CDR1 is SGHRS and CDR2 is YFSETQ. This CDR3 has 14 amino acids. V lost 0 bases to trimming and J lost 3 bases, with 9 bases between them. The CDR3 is CASSLGSGDTEAFF. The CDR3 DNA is TGCGCCAGCAGCTTGGGGTCAGGGGACACTGAAGCTTTCTTT.

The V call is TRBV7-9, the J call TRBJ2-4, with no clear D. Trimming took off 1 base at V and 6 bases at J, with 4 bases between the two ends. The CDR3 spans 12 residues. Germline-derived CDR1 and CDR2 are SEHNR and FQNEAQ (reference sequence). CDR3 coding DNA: TGTGCCAGCAGCTTAGGCGCAAACATTCAGTACTTC. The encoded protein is CASSLGANIQYF.

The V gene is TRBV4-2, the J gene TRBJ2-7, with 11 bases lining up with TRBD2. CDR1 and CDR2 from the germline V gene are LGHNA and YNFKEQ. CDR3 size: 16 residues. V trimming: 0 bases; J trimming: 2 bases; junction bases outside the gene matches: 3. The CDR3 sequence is CASSQDSGRVTYEQYF. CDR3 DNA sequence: TGTGCCAGCAGCCAAGATAGCGGGAGGGTTACCTACGAGCAGTACTTC.

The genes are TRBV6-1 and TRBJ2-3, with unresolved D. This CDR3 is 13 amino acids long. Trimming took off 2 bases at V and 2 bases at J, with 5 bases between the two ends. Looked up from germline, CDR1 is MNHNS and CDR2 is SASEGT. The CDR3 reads CASSEQFTDTQYF. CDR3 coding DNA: TGTGCCAGCAGTGAACAGTTCACAGATACGCAGTATTTT.

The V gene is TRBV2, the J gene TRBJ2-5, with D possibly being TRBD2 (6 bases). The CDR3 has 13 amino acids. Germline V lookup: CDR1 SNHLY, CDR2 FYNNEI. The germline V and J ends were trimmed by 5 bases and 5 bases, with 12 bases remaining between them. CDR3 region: CASSTDYTETQYF. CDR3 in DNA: TGTGCCAGCAGTACGGACTATACGGAGACCCAGTACTTC.

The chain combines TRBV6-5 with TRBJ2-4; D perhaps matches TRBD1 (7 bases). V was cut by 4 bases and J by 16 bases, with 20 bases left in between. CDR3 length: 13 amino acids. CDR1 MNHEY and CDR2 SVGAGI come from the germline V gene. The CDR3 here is CASSLAPGGLVYF. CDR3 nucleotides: TGTGCCAGCAGTTTAGCCCCAGGGGGGTTAGTTTACTTC.

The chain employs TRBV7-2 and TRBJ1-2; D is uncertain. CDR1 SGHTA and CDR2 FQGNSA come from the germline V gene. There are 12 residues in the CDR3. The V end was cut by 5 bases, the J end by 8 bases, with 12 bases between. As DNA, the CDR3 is TGTGCCAGCAGCCCCCGGGGATGGGGCTACACCTTC. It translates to CASSPRGWGYTF.

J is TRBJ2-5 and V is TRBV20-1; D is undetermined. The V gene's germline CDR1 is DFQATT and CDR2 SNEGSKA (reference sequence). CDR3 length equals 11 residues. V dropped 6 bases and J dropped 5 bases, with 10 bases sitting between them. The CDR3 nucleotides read TGCAGTGCCCGGAGAAGCGAGACCCAGTACTTC. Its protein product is CSARRSETQYF.

This chain's CDR3 is CASRGDRDYGYTF. CDR3 sequence (DNA): TGTGCCAGTAGAGGCGACAGAGACTATGGCTACACCTTC. The chain uses TRBV19 and TRBJ1-2; tentatively, D is TRBD1 (5 bases). V was pared by 6 bases and J by 3 bases, with 11 bases between. The CDR3 is 13 residues long. CDR1 is LNHDA and CDR2 is SQIVND in the germline V gene (reference sequence). The variable domain in full, with the rest retrieved from reference TRBV19 and TRBJ1-2, is DGGITQSPKYLFRKEGQNVTLSCEQNLNHDAMYWYRQDPGQGLRLIYYSQIVNDFQKGDIAEGYSVSREKKESFPLTVTSAQKNPTAFYLCASRGDRDYGYTFGSGTRLTVV.

CDR3 loop: CASSLSPRTGQTSYEQYF. CDR3 nucleotides: TGTGCCAGCAGTTTAAGCCCCCGCACGGGACAAACCTCCTACGAGCAGTACTTC. The chain employs TRBV27 and TRBJ2-7, with D tentatively TRBD1 (6 bases). Germline values: CDR1 MNHEY, CDR2 SMNVEV (reference sequence). CDR3 size: 18 residues. V was shortened by 2 bases and J by 0 bases, with 20 bases between the two germline ends.

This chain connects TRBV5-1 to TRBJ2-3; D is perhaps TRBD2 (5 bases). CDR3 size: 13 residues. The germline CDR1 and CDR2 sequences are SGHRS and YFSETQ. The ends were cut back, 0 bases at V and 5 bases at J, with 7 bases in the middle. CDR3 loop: CASSLAGVDTQYF. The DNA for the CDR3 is TGCGCCAGCAGCTTGGCCGGGGTAGATACGCAGTATTTT.